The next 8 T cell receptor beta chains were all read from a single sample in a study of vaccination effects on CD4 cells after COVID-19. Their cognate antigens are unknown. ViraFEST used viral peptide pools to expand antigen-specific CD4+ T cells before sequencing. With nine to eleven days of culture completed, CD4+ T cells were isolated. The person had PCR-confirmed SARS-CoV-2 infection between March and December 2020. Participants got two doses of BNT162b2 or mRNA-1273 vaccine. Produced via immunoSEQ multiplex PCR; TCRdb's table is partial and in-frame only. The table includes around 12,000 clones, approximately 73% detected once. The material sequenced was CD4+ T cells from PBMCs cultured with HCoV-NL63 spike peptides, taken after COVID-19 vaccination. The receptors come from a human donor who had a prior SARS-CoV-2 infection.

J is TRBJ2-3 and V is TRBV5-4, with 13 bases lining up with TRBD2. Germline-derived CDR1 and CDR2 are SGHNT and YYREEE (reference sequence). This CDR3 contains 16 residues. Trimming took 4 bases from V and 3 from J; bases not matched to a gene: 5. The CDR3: CASSQGLAGSTDTQYF. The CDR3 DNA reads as TGTGCCAGCAGCCAGGGACTAGCGGGATCGACAGATACGCAGTATTTT.

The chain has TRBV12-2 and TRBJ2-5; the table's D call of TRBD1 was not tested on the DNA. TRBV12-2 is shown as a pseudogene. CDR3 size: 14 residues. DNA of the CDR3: TGTGCAAGTCGCCTGCGACAACCTCTGGAGACCCAGTACTTC. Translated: CASRLRQPLETQYF.

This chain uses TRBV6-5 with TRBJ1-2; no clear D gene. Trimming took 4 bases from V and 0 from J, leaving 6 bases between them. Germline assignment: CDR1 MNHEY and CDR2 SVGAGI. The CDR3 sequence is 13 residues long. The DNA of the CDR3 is TGTGCCAGCAGTTCCGGGGCTAACTATGGCTACACCTTC. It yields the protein CASSSGANYGYTF.

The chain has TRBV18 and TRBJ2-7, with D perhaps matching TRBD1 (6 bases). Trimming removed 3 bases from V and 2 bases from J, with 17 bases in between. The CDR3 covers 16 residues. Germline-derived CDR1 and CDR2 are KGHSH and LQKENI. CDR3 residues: CASSPVSWTEAYEQYF. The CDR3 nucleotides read TGTGCCAGCTCACCCGTTTCCTGGACAGAGGCCTACGAGCAGTACTTC.

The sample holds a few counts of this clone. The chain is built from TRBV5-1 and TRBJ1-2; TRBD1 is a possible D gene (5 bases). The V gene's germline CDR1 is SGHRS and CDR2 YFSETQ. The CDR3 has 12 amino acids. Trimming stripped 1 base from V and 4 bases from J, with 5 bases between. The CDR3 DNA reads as TGCGCCAGCAGCTTGCAGGGCTATGGCTACACCTTC. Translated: CASSLQGYGYTF.

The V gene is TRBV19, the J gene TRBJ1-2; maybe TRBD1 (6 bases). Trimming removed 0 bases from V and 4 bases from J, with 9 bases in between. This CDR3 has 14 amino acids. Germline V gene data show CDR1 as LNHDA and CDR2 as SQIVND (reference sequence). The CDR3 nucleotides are TGTGCCAGTAGTATAGAACAGGACAGCTATGGCTACACCTTC. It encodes CASSIEQDSYGYTF. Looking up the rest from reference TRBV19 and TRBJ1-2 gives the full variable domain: DGGITQSPKYLFRKEGQNVTLSCEQNLNHDAMYWYRQDPGQGLRLIYYSQIVNDFQKGDIAEGYSVSREKKESFPLTVTSAQKNPTAFYLCASSIEQDSYGYTFGSGTRLTVV.

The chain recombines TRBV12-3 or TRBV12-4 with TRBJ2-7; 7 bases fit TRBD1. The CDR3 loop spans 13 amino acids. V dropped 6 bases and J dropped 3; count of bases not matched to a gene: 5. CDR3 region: CASRNPGGYEQYF. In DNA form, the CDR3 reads TGTGCCAGCAGAAACCCAGGGGGCTACGAGCAGTACTTC.

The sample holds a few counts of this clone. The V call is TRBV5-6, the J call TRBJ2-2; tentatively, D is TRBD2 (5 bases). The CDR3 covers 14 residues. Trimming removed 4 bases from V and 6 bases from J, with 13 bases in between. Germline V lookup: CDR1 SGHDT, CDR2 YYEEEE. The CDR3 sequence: CASSPRVGAGELFF. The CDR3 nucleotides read TGTGCCAGCAGCCCCCGGGTCGGGGCCGGGGAGCTGTTTTTT.